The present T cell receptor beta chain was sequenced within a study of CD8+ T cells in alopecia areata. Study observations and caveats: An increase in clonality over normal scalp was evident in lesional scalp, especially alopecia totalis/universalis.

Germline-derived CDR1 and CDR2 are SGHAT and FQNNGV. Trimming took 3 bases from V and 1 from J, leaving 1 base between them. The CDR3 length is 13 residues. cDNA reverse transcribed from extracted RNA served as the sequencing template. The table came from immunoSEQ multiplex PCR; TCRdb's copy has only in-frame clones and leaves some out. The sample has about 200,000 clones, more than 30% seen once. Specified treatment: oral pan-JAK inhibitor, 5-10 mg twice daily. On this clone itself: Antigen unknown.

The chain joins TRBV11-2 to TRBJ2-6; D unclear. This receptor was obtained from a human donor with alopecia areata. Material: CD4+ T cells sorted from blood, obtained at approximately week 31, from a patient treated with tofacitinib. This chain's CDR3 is CASSFSGANVLTF. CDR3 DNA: TGTGCCAGCAGCTTTTCTGGGGCCAACGTCCTGACTTTC. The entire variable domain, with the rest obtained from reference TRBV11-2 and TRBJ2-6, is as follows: EAGVAQSPRYKIIEKRQSVAFWCNPISGHATLYWYQQILGQGPKLLIQFQNNGVVDDSQLPKDRFSAERLKGVDSTLKIQPAKLEDSAVYLCASSFSGANVLTFGAGSRLTVL.